This T cell receptor (beta chain) was found in a study of blood T cell repertoires in COVID-19. CDR3 length: 13 residues. The J segment lost 4 bases and the V segment lost 7 bases, leaving 3 bases of the junction unmatched. CDR1 and CDR2 (germline): SEHNR, FQNEAQ (reference sequence). The data were produced by immunoSEQ multiplex PCR, yet TCRdb's version contains in-frame clones alone and is incomplete. The top ten hold approximately 7% of the sample, which has about 170,000 clones, more than 70% seen once. Source material: peripheral blood. The TCR was taken from a man aged 45 to 65 with active or convalescent COVID-19. This chain joins TRBV7-9 and TRBJ2-1, with 8 bases that match TRBD1. As DNA, the CDR3 is TGTGCCAGCATGCGGACAGGGTACAATGAGCAGTTCTTC. As protein: CASMRTGYNEQFF.